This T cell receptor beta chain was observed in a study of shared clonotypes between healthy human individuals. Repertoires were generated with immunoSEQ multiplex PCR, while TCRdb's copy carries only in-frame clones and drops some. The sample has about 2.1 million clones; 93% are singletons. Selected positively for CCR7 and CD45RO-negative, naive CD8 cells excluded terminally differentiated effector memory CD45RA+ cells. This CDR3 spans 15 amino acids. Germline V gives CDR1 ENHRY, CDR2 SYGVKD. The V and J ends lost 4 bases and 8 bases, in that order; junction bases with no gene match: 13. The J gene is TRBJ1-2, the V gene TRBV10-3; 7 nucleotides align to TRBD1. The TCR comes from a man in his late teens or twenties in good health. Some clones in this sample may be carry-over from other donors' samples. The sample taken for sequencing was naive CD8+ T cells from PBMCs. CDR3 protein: CAISGGDRPGGGYTF. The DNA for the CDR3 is TGTGCCATCAGTGGTGGGGACAGACCCGGAGGGGGCTACACCTTC.